The 5 T cell receptor beta chains in this list originate from one sample, sequenced in a study of T cells in localized non-small cell lung cancer. TCRdb keeps only in-frame clones here, not all; method: immunoSEQ multiplex PCR. The data contain 30,000 to 40,000 clones, 85% to 90% of them singletons. This sample comprised peripheral blood, obtained before any cancer treatment. These receptors came from a man aged 35-69 years with stage I lung adenocarcinoma.

The V gene is TRBV7-2, the J gene TRBJ1-2; D not resolved. In germline, CDR1 is SGHTA, CDR2 FQGNSA. V shed 5 bases and J shed 5 bases, with 18 bases lying between them. This CDR3 has 15 residues. CDR3 nucleotide sequence: TGTGCCAGCAGCCCTGCCCCGGGCAGCGCTTATGGCTACACCTTC. Its translation: CASSPAPGSAYGYTF.

The chain employs TRBV2 and TRBJ1-2; D remains unclear. Germline assignment: CDR1 SNHLY and CDR2 FYNNEI. The CDR3 length is 16 residues. V was cut by 3 bases and J by 5 bases, with 19 bases left in between. This CDR3 reads CASSDLVDGVLYGYTF. CDR3 coding DNA: TGTGCCAGCAGTGATTTGGTGGACGGAGTCCTATATGGCTACACCTTC.

The CDR3 DNA sequence: TGTGCCAGCAGTGAGGCGAACTATGGCTACACCTTC. This translates into CASSEANYGYTF. The rearrangement links TRBV2 to TRBJ1-2; D is unclear. V lost 3 bases and J lost 2, with 4 bases in between. This CDR3 is built from 12 residues. CDR1 and CDR2 (germline): SNHLY, FYNNEI.

In this sample, this clone turned up a few times. The V gene is TRBV30, the J gene TRBJ1-2; D not resolved. The CDR3 contains 12 residues. Germline CDR1 GTSNPN, CDR2 SVGIG (reference sequence). With 0 bases removed from V and 6 bases from J, the gap between germline ends came to 8 bases. The DNA of the CDR3 is TGTGCCTGGAGTGTAGGAGGGAATGGCTACACCTTC. Protein product: CAWSVGGNGYTF.

This sequence joins TRBV5-1 and TRBJ1-1; TRBD1 might be the D (5 bases). CDR3 length: 12 residues. V gave up 4 bases and J gave up 8 bases, with 12 bases separating them. Germline V gives CDR1 SGHRS, CDR2 YFSETQ. For the CDR3, the DNA is TGCGCCAGCAGCGGGACCGGGGTCGAAGCTTTCTTT. This sequence encodes CASSGTGVEAFF.